The next 25 T cell receptor beta chains were all read from a single sample in a study of human T cells and chemical hapten exposure. TCRdb re-called the RACE reads through MiXCR, storing one row per CDR3 protein. The sample shows about 82,000 distinct CDR3 sequences, 7% to 9% of them seen only once. Time point noted: healthy volunteer bleed at 6 weeks. The authors extracted total RNA from unfractionated whole blood. The sample consisted of whole blood. These receptors all stem from a male donor in good health. Some clones in this sample may be carry-over from other donors' samples.

This clonotype was observed at least ten times. The V and J genes are TRBV12-3 or TRBV12-4 and TRBJ1-1, with 8 bases lining up with TRBD1. Trimming removed 5 bases from V and 0 bases from J; junction bases left unmatched: 2. CDR3 length equals 14 residues. DNA for the CDR3: TGTGCCAGCAGTAGGACAGGGATGAACACTGAAGCTTTCTTT. As protein: CASSRTGMNTEAFF.

The CDR3 is CASSRFGQGHGGNEQFF. In nucleotides, the CDR3 is TGTGCCAGCAGCCGATTTGGACAGGGCCACGGAGGCAATGAGCAGTTCTTC. This sequence joins TRBV2 and TRBJ2-1; 8 bases are a match to TRBD1. V shed 6 bases and J 6 bases; nucleotides not matched to a gene: 16. The CDR3 is 17 residues long. Germline CDR1 is SNHLY and CDR2 is FYNNEI.

This clonotype occurred many times. The chain carries TRBV5-1 and TRBJ2-6; 13 bases fit TRBD2. From germline, CDR1 is SGHRS and CDR2 YFSETQ. The CDR3 is 19 residues long. Losses at the gene ends were 3 bases for V and 0 bases for J; bases not matched to a gene: 6. CDR3 amino acids: CASSSRTSGGLSGANVLTF. The CDR3 nucleotides read TGCGCCAGCAGCTCTCGGACTAGCGGGGGACTCTCTGGGGCCAACGTCCTGACTTTC.

CDR3 coding DNA: TGTGCCAGCTTGTGGACAGGGATGAACACTGAAGCTTTCTTT. Translated, it gives CASLWTGMNTEAFF. The chain joins TRBV11-2 to TRBJ1-1; TRBD1 aligns across 8 bases. Trimming at V came to 8 bases and at J to 0 bases, leaving 5 bases not matched to a gene. Per the germline V gene, CDR1 is SGHAT and CDR2 is FQNNGV. The length of the CDR3 is 14 residues.

The V and J genes are TRBV11-2 and TRBJ1-6, with D tentatively TRBD1 (5 bases). The CDR3 loop spans 15 amino acids. Looked up from germline, CDR1 is SGHAT and CDR2 is FQNNGV. The V and J ends lost 1 base and 7 bases respectively, with 11 bases between them. CDR3 sequence reads: CASSLASRENSPLHF. CDR3 DNA: TGTGCCAGCAGCTTAGCATCCAGGGAGAATTCACCCCTCCACTTT.

The rearrangement uses TRBV7-9 and TRBJ2-7, with D possibly matching TRBD1 (6 bases). This CDR3 has 16 amino acids. The V and J ends lost 3 bases and 4 bases respectively, with 19 bases between them. Germline-derived CDR1 and CDR2 are SEHNR and FQNEAQ (reference sequence). Here the CDR3 reads CASSLEAGTLFYEQYF. The CDR3 coding sequence is TGTGCCAGCAGCTTGGAGGCCGGGACACTCTTTTACGAGCAGTACTTC. The variable domain in full, completed from reference TRBV7-9 and TRBJ2-7, reads DTGVSQNPRHKITKRGQNVTFRCDPISEHNRLYWYRQTLGQGPEFLTYFQNEAQLEKSRLLSDRFSAERPKGSFSTLEIQRTEQGDSAMYLCASSLEAGTLFYEQYFGPGTRLTVT.

This clonotype has a count of ten or more. The chain couples TRBV25-1 to TRBJ2-3, with D perhaps TRBD1 (5 bases). With 8 bases removed from V and 1 base from J, the gap between germline ends came to 10 bases. This CDR3 is built from 13 residues. Looked up from germline, CDR1 is MGHDK and CDR2 is SYGVNS. Here the CDR3 reads CASGRAGTDTQYF. The CDR3 DNA follows: TGTGCCAGCGGCAGGGCTGGCACAGATACGCAGTATTTT.

In its sample, this clonotype was seen a few times. The chain combines TRBV7-8 with TRBJ1-2, with 12 bases fitting TRBD1. The CDR3 loop spans 13 amino acids. The V gene's germline CDR1 is SGHVS and CDR2 FQNEAQ. Losses at the gene ends were 4 bases for V and 8 bases for J; bases not matched to a gene: 2. CDR3 sequence (DNA): TGTGCCAGCAGCTCCGGGACAGGGGGCGGCTACACCTTC. This translates into CASSSGTGGGYTF.

This clonotype was found a few times. The V and J genes are TRBV5-8 and TRBJ1-2; 8 bases fit TRBD1. Germline CDR1 and CDR2: SGHTS and YDEGEE. This CDR3 is built from 13 residues. V was pared by 4 bases and J by 8 bases, with 7 bases of the junction left unmatched. The CDR3 sequence is CASSNPGQGGYTF. As DNA, the CDR3 is TGTGCCAGCAGCAACCCAGGACAGGGAGGCTACACCTTC.

The sample holds many counts of this clonotype. This rearrangement joins TRBV27 to TRBJ2-7; no clear D gene. Per the germline V gene, CDR1 is MNHEY and CDR2 is SMNVEV (reference sequence). Between the trimmed V and J ends, which lost 5 bases and 4 bases, there was a span of 15 bases. CDR3 length: 14 residues. This CDR3 reads CASSRTEGHYEQYF. The CDR3 bases are TGTGCCAGCAGTCGGACCGAAGGCCATTACGAGCAGTACTTC.

This clonotype turned up a few times. The chain carries TRBV29-1 and TRBJ1-5; D is unclear. The CDR3 is 15 amino acids. The V end was cut by 7 bases, the J end by 3 bases, with 19 bases between. Germline V gene lookup returns CDR1 SQVTM and CDR2 ANQGSEA. The CDR3, as DNA: TGCAGCGCCGCCCGCTTGGAAAAGGACAATCAGCCCCAGCATTTT. Translation: CSAARLEKDNQPQHF. The whole variable domain, filled in from reference TRBV29-1 and TRBJ1-5, reads SAVISQKPSRDICQRGTSLTIQCQVDSQVTMMFWYRQQPGQSLTLIATANQGSEATYESGFVIDKFPISRPNLTFSTLTVSNMSPEDSSIYLCSAARLEKDNQPQHFGDGTRLSIL.

In this sample, this clonotype turned up many times. The chain links TRBV4-1 to TRBJ1-5, with no clear D. Germline assignment: CDR1 MGHRA and CDR2 YSYEKL. The V end lost 0 bases, the J end lost 11 bases, and 11 bases lay between the germline ends. The CDR3 has 13 residues. The CDR3 reads CASSQDVSSAQHF. CDR3 DNA sequence: TGCGCCAGCAGCCAAGATGTGAGTTCGGCCCAGCATTTT.

The table lists this clonotype with many counts. This chain joins TRBV6-5 and TRBJ2-3; D gene uncertain. Trimming pared 1 base from V and 1 base from J, leaving 15 bases between. The CDR3 is 17 amino acids. Germline CDR1 reads MNHEY; CDR2 reads SVGAGI. Here the CDR3 reads CASSYFPGGVRTDTQYF. In DNA, the CDR3 is TGTGCCAGCAGTTACTTTCCGGGTGGGGTCCGCACAGATACGCAGTATTTT.

V usage is TRBV13 and J usage is TRBJ2-7; D is unresolved. CDR3 length: 14 amino acids. From germline, CDR1 is PRHDT and CDR2 FYEKMQ (reference sequence). V lost 2 bases, J lost 2 bases, and 10 bases lay in between. CDR3 nucleotides: TGTGCCAGCAGCTTATCGTACAAAGCCTACGAGCAGTACTTC. Its protein product is CASSLSYKAYEQYF.

Only a few counts were recorded for this clonotype. The V call is TRBV20-1, the J call TRBJ1-4; D is undetermined. Germline V gives CDR1 DFQATT, CDR2 SNEGSKA (reference sequence). The ends were cut back, 5 bases at V and 0 bases at J, with 7 bases in the middle. The CDR3 runs to 13 residues. Here the CDR3 reads CSAGLATNEKLFF. In DNA, the CDR3 is TGCAGTGCTGGACTTGCAACTAATGAAAAACTGTTTTTT.

This clonotype was found a few times. The chain links TRBV11-2 to TRBJ2-3; D not resolved. Trimming shortened V by 6 bases and J by 11 bases, and 15 bases separated the two germline ends. This CDR3 is built from 12 residues. In germline, CDR1 is SGHAT, CDR2 FQNNGV. The CDR3 DNA is TGTGCCAGCAGTTACCACCCACGGTTGCAGTATTTT. Translation: CASSYHPRLQYF.

This clonotype was seen ten or more times. The chain employs TRBV7-8 and TRBJ1-2; 8 bases line up with TRBD1. The CDR3 has 18 residues. V shed 0 bases, J shed 7 bases, and the junction held 16 bases outside the gene matches. Germline values: CDR1 SGHVS, CDR2 FQNEAQ. DNA for the CDR3: TGTGCCAGCAGCTTAGCGCCCGTAATTTGGACAGGGCAGTCTGGCTACACCTTC. Its protein product is CASSLAPVIWTGQSGYTF.

This clonotype was observed at least ten times. This chain links TRBV6-2 or TRBV6-3 with TRBJ2-7; D call uncertain. CDR1 is MNHEY, CDR2 SVGEGT, per germline. CDR3 length equals 13 residues. Trimming pared 5 bases from V and 0 bases from J, leaving 8 bases between. This chain's CDR3 is CASSEDGSYEQYF. CDR3 DNA: TGTGCCAGCAGTGAGGACGGCTCCTACGAGCAGTACTTC.

V and J are TRBV3-1 and TRBJ1-1, with D unresolved. V was cut by 4 bases and J by 5 bases, with 11 bases left in between. The CDR3 runs to 13 residues. CDR1 and CDR2 (germline): LGHDT, YNNKEL (reference sequence). The CDR3: CASSPRMLTEAFF. As DNA, the CDR3 is TGTGCCAGCAGCCCCCGCATGTTGACTGAAGCTTTCTTT.

The chain links TRBV6-1 to TRBJ1-1, with 7 bases fitting TRBD1. The CDR3 totals 14 residues. Germline assignment: CDR1 MNHNS and CDR2 SASEGT. After removal of 5 bases from V and 5 bases from J, the junction contained 8 bases not matched to a gene. The CDR3 here is CASSNTGVWTEAFF. CDR3 bases: TGTGCCAGCAGTAATACAGGGGTATGGACTGAAGCTTTCTTT.

At least ten counts were recorded for this clonotype. The genes are TRBV27 and TRBJ2-3, with unresolved D. Germline assignment: CDR1 MNHEY and CDR2 SMNVEV (reference sequence). The CDR3 is made up of 13 amino acids. Trimming removed 5 bases from V and 0 bases from J, with 6 bases in between. The CDR3 DNA follows: TGTGCCAGCAGTCCGTACAGCACAGATACGCAGTATTTT. It encodes CASSPYSTDTQYF.

The chain is built from TRBV7-3 and TRBJ2-3; 8 bases are shared with TRBD1. The CDR3 runs 14 residues. Germline CDR1 and CDR2: SGHTA and FQGTGA. The V gene end was trimmed by 5 bases and the J gene end by 7 bases; junction bases not matched to a gene: 8. The CDR3 sequence is CASSPGTGYNTQYF. Written as DNA, the CDR3 is TGTGCCAGCAGCCCCGGGACAGGTTATAATACGCAGTATTTT.

This clonotype has a handful of counts. V usage is TRBV6-2 or TRBV6-3 and J usage is TRBJ1-1; TRBD1 matches at 8 bases. CDR1 MNHEY and CDR2 SVGEGT come from the germline V gene. V lost 5 bases to trimming and J lost 0 bases; unmatched junction nucleotides: 14. This CDR3 is 18 amino acids long. The CDR3 here is CASSRTVGQVGVNTEAFF. In nucleotides, the CDR3 is TGTGCCAGCAGTCGAACCGTGGGACAGGTCGGGGTGAACACTGAAGCTTTCTTT.

This clonotype occurred many times. J is TRBJ2-1 and V is TRBV12-3 or TRBV12-4, with 8 bases identical to TRBD1. CDR3 size: 14 residues. With 6 bases clipped from V and 8 bases from J, the junction kept 9 bases outside the gene matches. The CDR3 region is CASRGRTGLHEQFF. For the CDR3, the DNA is TGTGCCAGCAGGGGGAGGACAGGGCTACATGAGCAGTTCTTC.

The V gene is TRBV29-1, the J gene TRBJ2-2; 8 nucleotides align to TRBD1. Germline CDR1 is SQVTM and CDR2 is ANQGSEA. CDR3 length: 11 residues. V gave up 7 bases and J gave up 6 bases; unmatched junction bases: 1. The CDR3 coding sequence is TGCAGCGCGACAGGGGCCGGGGAGCTGTTTTTT. Protein product: CSATGAGELFF.